The T cell receptor (beta chain) described here comes from a study of blood T cell repertoires in COVID-19. Study in general: T cells, B-cell-depleted T cells, or PBMCs provided the cDNA or gDNA that served as material.

CDR3 length equals 16 residues. V lost 4 bases to trimming and J lost 1 base, with 14 bases between them. Germline V CDR1 and CDR2: ENHRY, SYGVKD. Source study methods: Quantification of nucleated cells was approximated via reference gene primer amplification. The method was immunoSEQ multiplex PCR; TCRdb's version includes in-frame clones alone and lacks a portion of them. That table supplies the V and J calls and clone size; D and trimming were determined from the DNA. The data show under 90,000 clones, around 90% seen once. The TCR sequence derives from a man aged 55 to 70 with acute or convalescent COVID-19. This rearrangement joins TRBV10-3 to TRBJ1-5, with TRBD1 as a possible D gene (6 bases). Specimen: peripheral blood. The CDR3 region is CAISGGGHTSNQPQHF. The CDR3 region has the DNA TGTGCCATCAGTGGCGGGGGACATACAAGCAATCAGCCCCAGCATTTT.